Listed here are 29 T cell receptor beta chains from one sample, sequenced in a study of T cells in Graves' hyperthyroidism and ophthalmopathy. It was RNA transcripts that yielded the amplified TCR beta CDR3 regions. The TCR CDR3 first-round RT-PCR relied on the HTBI primer set. Each CDR3 protein gets one entry after TCRdb re-called the multiplex PCR reads with MiXCR. The sample includes 450,000 to 550,000 distinct CDR3 sequences, 24% of them seen just once. The sequenced sample was blood. Source of these receptors: a woman aged 30 to 39 with Graves' ophthalmopathy.

This clonotype was recorded only once. The chain is built from TRBV28 and TRBJ1-2; D may be TRBD1 (5 bases). The germline V gene has CDR1 MDHEN and CDR2 SYDVKM. Trimming removed 3 bases from V and 12 bases from J, with 17 bases in between. The CDR3 contains 13 residues. The DNA for the CDR3 is TGTGCCAGCAGTTTCGGGGGGACTAATCTTGACACCTTC. This translates into CASSFGGTNLDTF.

The genes are TRBV4-3 and TRBJ1-5, with D possibly TRBD1 on 5 matching bases. V shed 0 bases and J shed 5 bases, with 8 bases lying between them. CDR3 length: 14 amino acids. Germline V gene sequence: CDR1 LGHNA, CDR2 YSLEER. CDR3 amino acids: CASSQDVGDQPQHF. The CDR3 DNA follows: TGCGCCAGCAGCCAAGATGTAGGGGATCAGCCCCAGCATTTT.

The V and J genes are TRBV6-1 and TRBJ2-5; TRBD1 agrees at 9 bases. Losses at the gene ends were 6 bases for V and 5 bases for J; bases not matched to a gene: 7. The length of the CDR3 is 14 residues. Germline CDR1 MNHNS, CDR2 SASEGT. This chain's CDR3 is CASRGQGVAETQYF. The CDR3 region has the DNA TGTGCCAGCAGGGGACAGGGTGTCGCGGAGACCCAGTACTTC.

This CDR3 reads CASSFQIRLAGQTYEQYF. The CDR3 DNA is TGTGCCAGCAGTTTCCAAATTCGACTAGCGGGGCAGACCTACGAGCAGTACTTC. The chain carries TRBV28 and TRBJ2-7; 11 positions agree with TRBD2. CDR1 MDHEN and CDR2 SYDVKM come from the germline V gene. The CDR3 runs to 18 residues. V shed 3 bases, J shed 2 bases, and the junction held 12 bases outside the gene matches.

CDR3 nucleotides: TGTGCCAGCAGTTTGACTAGCGGGAGTCACGAGCAGTACTTC. This sequence encodes CASSLTSGSHEQYF. The chain couples TRBV28 to TRBJ2-7; 12 positions match TRBD2. Trimming took 3 bases from V and 5 from J; bases not matched to a gene: 2. Germline V gives CDR1 MDHEN, CDR2 SYDVKM. CDR3 length: 14 amino acids.

This clonotype was observed at least ten times. The V call is TRBV29-1, the J call TRBJ1-2; the D is unclear. CDR3 length: 13 residues. Trimming removed 6 bases from V and 8 bases from J, with 19 bases in between. Germline CDR1 is SQVTM and CDR2 is ANQGSEA. For the CDR3, the DNA is TGCAGCGTATTGATTGAGAGAAGACTAGGCTACACCTTC. This gives the protein CSVLIERRLGYTF.

The DNA of the CDR3 is TGTGCCAGCAGTGAAAACCGGAACACTGAAGCTTTCTTT. Its protein product is CASSENRNTEAFF. The rearrangement joins TRBV6-1 to TRBJ1-1; no firm D call. Germline V CDR1 and CDR2: MNHNS, SASEGT. Trimming removed 2 bases at V and 1 base at J, with 5 bases between. This CDR3 is 13 amino acids long.

This clonotype was counted at least ten times. The rearrangement links TRBV6-1 to TRBJ1-5; 12 bases fit TRBD1. CDR1 and CDR2 (germline): MNHNS, SASEGT. The CDR3 extends over 17 amino acids. The V gene end was trimmed by 6 bases and the J gene end by 2 bases; junction bases not matched to a gene: 8. This CDR3 is CASREGQGAVGNQPQHF. In DNA, the CDR3 is TGTGCCAGCAGGGAGGGACAGGGGGCGGTTGGCAATCAGCCCCAGCATTTT.

This clonotype has a handful of counts. J is TRBJ2-3 and V is TRBV6-2 or TRBV6-3; 8 nucleotides align to TRBD2. V lost 5 bases and J lost 2; bases outside the gene matches: 3. Germline values: CDR1 MNHEY, CDR2 SVGEGT. This CDR3 has 14 residues. The DNA for the CDR3 is TGTGCCAGCAGTCTGGGACTAGACACAGATACGCAGTATTTT. Its protein product is CASSLGLDTDTQYF.

This clonotype was observed a handful of times. The V call is TRBV20-1, the J call TRBJ2-7; D uncertain. Germline loops: CDR1 DFQATT, CDR2 SNEGSKA (reference sequence). The V end was cut by 0 bases, the J end by 2 bases, with 11 bases between. There are 14 residues in the CDR3. This CDR3 reads CSARDRSTPYEQYF. The CDR3 nucleotides read TGCAGTGCTAGAGATCGGTCCACCCCCTACGAGCAGTACTTC.

This clonotype came up many times. This chain uses TRBV6-1 with TRBJ1-5; tentative D call: TRBD1 (5 bases). CDR1 MNHNS and CDR2 SASEGT come from the germline V gene. V lost 8 bases, J lost 1 base, and 12 bases lay in between. The CDR3 is 14 amino acids. DNA for the CDR3: TGTGCCAGCTATCAGGGCCCAAGCAATCAGCCCCAGCATTTT. It translates to CASYQGPSNQPQHF.

This clonotype was seen ten or more times. J is TRBJ2-7 and V is TRBV20-1, with 8 bases that match TRBD2. V shed 6 bases, J shed 4 bases, and the junction held 8 bases outside the gene matches. CDR1 and CDR2 from the germline V gene are DFQATT and SNEGSKA (reference sequence). There are 13 residues in the CDR3. CDR3 nucleotide sequence: TGCAGTGCGCGACCAAGCGGGGGATACGAGCAGTACTTC. This encodes CSARPSGGYEQYF.

This clonotype was recorded a few times. The V and J genes are TRBV6-1 and TRBJ2-4; D is unresolved. V lost 2 bases, J lost 1 base, and 6 bases lay in between. CDR1 is MNHNS, CDR2 SASEGT, per germline. The CDR3 runs to 14 residues. Here the CDR3 DNA reads TGTGCCAGCAGTGAAATGGGGGCCAAAAACATTCAGTACTTC. It yields the protein CASSEMGAKNIQYF.

The sample holds many counts of this clonotype. The rearrangement uses TRBV2 and TRBJ2-3; D is possibly TRBD1 (5 bases). Germline lookup yields CDR1 SNHLY and CDR2 FYNNEI. There are 14 residues in the CDR3. V dropped 6 bases and J dropped 3 bases, with 13 bases sitting between them. CDR3 nucleotide sequence: TGTGCCAGCAGCAGGGTTCTTTCAACAGATACGCAGTATTTT. It translates to CASSRVLSTDTQYF.

This clonotype was observed many times. V and J are TRBV6-2 or TRBV6-3 and TRBJ1-2; D is possibly TRBD1 (6 bases). The CDR3 runs 13 residues. V dropped 6 bases and J dropped 2 bases, with 10 bases sitting between them. Germline CDR1 MNHEY, CDR2 SVGEGT. The CDR3 DNA reads TGTGCCAGCAGGAGTACAGGGAACTATGGCTACACCTTC. Its translation is CASRSTGNYGYTF.

This clonotype occurred many times. This chain links TRBV28 with TRBJ2-5, with 13 bases identical to TRBD2. The CDR3 length is 16 residues. The trim removed 2 bases at V and 3 bases at J, leaving 3 bases unmatched. The germline gives CDR1 MDHEN, CDR2 SYDVKM. DNA of the CDR3: TGTGCCAGCAGTTTAGCAGGACTAGCGGGGGAAGAGACCCAGTACTTC. Translation gives CASSLAGLAGEETQYF.

This clonotype was observed at least ten times. The chain employs TRBV20-1 and TRBJ2-7, with 8 bases matching TRBD2. The germline gives CDR1 DFQATT, CDR2 SNEGSKA (reference sequence). The J segment lost 6 bases and the V segment lost 5 bases, leaving 18 bases of the junction unmatched. CDR3 length: 16 amino acids. The CDR3 bases are TGCAGTGCTCCCGACCGGGGACTAGGGGGGCCTGGCGAGCAGTACTTC. Translating it yields CSAPDRGLGGPGEQYF.

Ten or more counts support this clonotype. The rearrangement joins TRBV6-2 or TRBV6-3 to TRBJ2-2, with 11 positions matching TRBD1. Germline V CDR1 and CDR2: MNHEY, SVGEGT. The CDR3 is 14 amino acids. Trimming took 6 bases from V and 8 from J; bases not matched to a gene: 5. CDR3 region: CASRGQGAGGELFF. The DNA for the CDR3 is TGTGCCAGCAGAGGACAGGGGGCTGGTGGGGAGCTGTTTTTT.

The chain employs TRBV15 and TRBJ2-3; D remains ambiguous. The germline gives CDR1 LNHNV, CDR2 YYDKDF (reference sequence). This CDR3 spans 12 amino acids. Deletions cut 5 bases from V and 6 bases from J, with 9 bases between. The CDR3 protein is CATSSQLDTQYF. As DNA, the CDR3 is TGTGCCACCAGCTCACAACTGGATACGCAGTATTTT. The whole variable domain, filled in from reference TRBV15 and TRBJ2-3, reads DAMVIQNPRYQVTQFGKPVTLSCSQTLNHNVMYWYQQKSSQAPKLLFHYYDKDFNNEADTPDNFQSRRPNTSFCFLDIRSPGLGDTAMYLCATSSQLDTQYFGPGTRLTVL.

This clonotype has more than one count but fewer than ten. This chain joins TRBV12-3 or TRBV12-4 and TRBJ2-5; 12 bases map to TRBD2. CDR3 size: 15 residues. The V gene end was trimmed by 10 bases and the J gene end by 5 bases; junction bases not matched to a gene: 11. CDR3 DNA sequence: TGTGCCATTACGACTAGCGGGGGCGAGGAGGAGACCCAGTACTTC. Its protein product is CAITTSGGEEETQYF.

The chain has TRBV5-5 and TRBJ1-2, with unresolved D. Germline values: CDR1 SGHKS, CDR2 YYEKEE (reference sequence). The CDR3 is 14 residues long. The germline V and J ends were trimmed by 0 bases and 5 bases, with 11 bases remaining between them. The CDR3: CASSLGTKAYGYTF. The CDR3 nucleotides are TGTGCCAGCAGCTTGGGGACTAAAGCATATGGCTACACCTTC.

This clonotype was detected a few times. J is TRBJ2-7 and V is TRBV27; possibly TRBD1 for D (6 bases). V was shortened by 3 bases and J by 3 bases, with 9 bases between the two germline ends. This CDR3 has 13 amino acids. Per germline, CDR1 MNHEY and CDR2 SMNVEV (reference sequence). CDR3 DNA: TGTGCCAGCAGTTTTACAGGGAACTACGAGCAGTACTTC. Amino acid sequence: CASSFTGNYEQYF.

The chain combines TRBV5-6 with TRBJ2-2, with D possibly TRBD2 on 5 matching bases. Germline assignment: CDR1 SGHDT and CDR2 YYEEEE. The CDR3 is made up of 17 amino acids. V shed 0 bases and J shed 7 bases, with 19 bases lying between them. The chain's CDR3 is CASSLARSSDMSGELFF. CDR3 DNA sequence: TGTGCCAGCAGCTTGGCCCGGAGTAGCGACATGAGCGGGGAGCTGTTTTTT. Full variable domain (outside the CDR3, taken from reference TRBV5-6 and TRBJ2-2): DAGVTQSPTHLIKTRGQQVTLRCSPKSGHDTVSWYQQALGQGPQFIFQYYEEEERQRGNFPDRFSGHQFPNYSSELNVNALLLGDSALYLCASSLARSSDMSGELFFGEGSRLTVL.

The chain combines TRBV12-3 or TRBV12-4 with TRBJ2-7, with D perhaps matching TRBD2 (6 bases). CDR3 length: 13 amino acids. Trimming removed 5 bases from V and 2 bases from J, with 10 bases in between. The CDR3 loop is CASSLLAPYEQYF. The CDR3 bases are TGTGCCAGCAGTCTTCTAGCGCCCTACGAGCAGTACTTC.

V usage is TRBV20-1 and J usage is TRBJ2-2; D is perhaps TRBD1 (7 bases). Trimming removed 3 bases from V and 7 bases from J, with 15 bases in between. Looked up from germline, CDR1 is DFQATT and CDR2 is SNEGSKA (reference sequence). CDR3 length: 14 amino acids. CDR3 region: CSARGSGGHGELFF. The CDR3 nucleotides read TGCAGTGCTAGGGGCTCAGGGGGGCACGGGGAGCTGTTTTTT.

Worth noting for this clonotype: A read error may produce the germline difference seen at one junction end. The rearrangement uses TRBV28 and TRBJ2-5, with 8 bases lining up with TRBD1. CDR3 length: 14 residues. Germline V lookup: CDR1 MDHEN, CDR2 SYDVKM. CDR3 coding DNA: TGTGCCGGCAGTACCTCGACAGGGGTTGAGACCCAGTACTTC. Translated, it gives CAGSTSTGVETQYF. Filled out from reference TRBV28 and TRBJ2-5, the complete variable domain reads DVKVTQSSRYLVKRTGEKVFLECVQDMDHENMFWYRQDPGLGLRLIYFSYDVKMKEKGDIPEGYSVSREKKERFSLILESASTNQTSMYLCAGSTSTGVETQYFGPGTRLLVL.

This clonotype has at least ten counts. This rearrangement joins TRBV2 to TRBJ2-7, with a tentative D call TRBD1 (6 bases). Between the trimmed V and J ends, which lost 8 bases and 1 base, there was a span of 18 bases. This CDR3 has 15 amino acids. The germline CDR1 and CDR2 sequences are SNHLY and FYNNEI. The CDR3 DNA reads TGTGCCAGCGGGGGCGGGCTGCCGATATCCTACGAGCAGTACTTC. Amino acid sequence: CASGGGLPISYEQYF.

The count of this clonotype is one. This chain links TRBV19 with TRBJ1-3; TRBD1 matches at 7 bases. CDR1 and CDR2 (germline): LNHDA, SQIVND (reference sequence). The CDR3 is 15 residues long. V lost 5 bases and J lost 4; bases outside the gene matches: 8. DNA of the CDR3: TGTGCCAGTAGTCTACTACAGGGGCAAGGAAACACCATATATTTT. Its translation is CASSLLQGQGNTIYF.

At least ten counts were recorded for this clonotype. This chain connects TRBV28 to TRBJ1-1; TRBD1 agrees at 7 bases. This CDR3 is built from 14 residues. J was trimmed by 3 bases and V by 1 base; bases with no gene match: 2. Germline V gene sequence: CDR1 MDHEN, CDR2 SYDVKM. The CDR3: CASSLSGTDTEAFF. CDR3 sequence (DNA): TGTGCCAGCAGTTTATCCGGGACAGACACTGAAGCTTTCTTT.